This entry lists 2 T cell receptor beta chains sequenced from one sample in a study of beta chain features in type 1 diabetes. Findings and limits, study-wide: The study found moderately but significantly shorter TCRB CDR3s in all four CD4+ subsets of Type 1 diabetes patients.

These TCRs are of unknown antigen specificity. Expressed TCRB transcripts were sequenced, since all the RNA that had been isolated was reverse transcribed. Using immunoSEQ multiplex PCR, the repertoire was profiled, and TCRdb retains in-frame clones only, with some absent. There are under 300,000 clones in the sample; about 23% occur only once, and roughly 0.011% lies in the top ten. Sequenced sample: naive CD4+ T cells from blood. The origin of the receptors is a woman aged 30 to 39 with type 1 diabetes.

This chain links TRBV29-1 with TRBJ2-1; no reliable D call. Germline V gives CDR1 SQVTM, CDR2 ANQGSEA. This CDR3 has 12 residues. The V end lost 4 bases, the J end lost 3 bases, and 7 bases lay between the germline ends. The CDR3 nucleotides are TGCAGCGTTGGACACAGCTACAATGAGCAGTTCTTC. Protein sequence: CSVGHSYNEQFF.

In this sample, this clone turned up a few times. This CDR3 is CASSIGLDNEQFF. The DNA of the CDR3 is TGTGCCAGCAGCATAGGACTTGACAATGAGCAGTTCTTC. The rearrangement uses TRBV14 and TRBJ2-1; weak D call: TRBD2 (5 bases). The germline gives CDR1 SGHDN, CDR2 FVKESK. V lost 5 bases to trimming and J lost 5 bases, with 10 bases between them. The CDR3 loop spans 13 amino acids.